The 13 T cell receptor beta chains given below trace back to one sample, sequenced in a study of human T cells and chemical hapten exposure. From the RACE reads, TCRdb called clonotypes with MiXCR, one entry per CDR3 protein. The sample records 80,000 to 100,000 distinct CDR3 sequences, 8% to 10% being singletons. Noted time point: pre-sensitization, week 0. Treatment noted: therapeutic diphenylcyclopropenone sensitization with weekly scalp DPC. The sample consisted of whole blood, taken in connection with sensitization to the hapten diphenylcyclopropenone (DPC). The source of these receptors is a woman aged 40 to 55 with alopecia areata. Some clones in this sample may be carry-over from other donors' samples.

Many counts were recorded for this clonotype. The chain combines TRBV20-1 with TRBJ1-2; D gene unclear. CDR1 DFQATT and CDR2 SNEGSKA come from the germline V gene (reference sequence). The CDR3 is made up of 13 amino acids. The V end lost 0 bases, the J end lost 8 bases, and 13 bases lay between the germline ends. The CDR3 coding sequence is TGCAGTGCTAGAGATTGGCGTGGGGTCGGCTACACCTTC. Its translation: CSARDWRGVGYTF.

This clonotype was observed a handful of times. This rearrangement joins TRBV6-2 or TRBV6-3 to TRBJ1-1; D unresolved. This CDR3 is 12 amino acids long. V gave up 5 bases and J gave up 1 base, with 5 bases separating them. CDR1 and CDR2 from the germline V gene are MNHEY and SVGEGT. This CDR3 is CASSIRNTEAFF. The CDR3 DNA is TGTGCCAGCAGTATTAGGAACACTGAAGCTTTCTTT.

The chain has TRBV12-3 or TRBV12-4 and TRBJ1-1; D gene uncertain. The CDR3 is 13 amino acids. The V and J ends lost 1 base and 7 bases respectively, with 10 bases between them. CDR3 amino acids: CASSLDSQLEAFF. CDR3 DNA sequence: TGTGCCAGCAGTTTAGACAGCCAACTTGAAGCTTTCTTT.

This clonotype was recorded many times. The rearrangement uses TRBV15 and TRBJ2-3; possibly TRBD2 for D (6 bases). Germline CDR1 and CDR2: LNHNV and YYDKDF (reference sequence). The CDR3 length is 14 residues. The ends were cut back, 0 bases at V and 6 bases at J, with 10 bases in the middle. The CDR3 sequence: CATSRDLGRDTQYF. Written as DNA, the CDR3 is TGTGCCACCAGCAGAGATCTTGGGAGGGATACGCAGTATTTT.

This clonotype was picked up many times. The V and J genes are TRBV12-3 or TRBV12-4 and TRBJ1-2; 8 positions match TRBD1. Unmatched junction bases numbered 5, after V lost 5 bases and J lost 3 bases. The CDR3 sequence is 14 residues long. The CDR3 loop reads CASSPGGGYYGYTF. As DNA, the CDR3 is TGTGCCAGCAGTCCAGGGGGCGGTTACTATGGCTACACCTTC.

The chain couples TRBV20-1 to TRBJ2-2, with TRBD1 matching 8 bases. Germline CDR1 reads DFQATT; CDR2 reads SNEGSKA (reference sequence). This CDR3 is built from 14 residues. The V and J ends lost 5 bases and 6 bases, in that order; junction bases with no gene match: 8. Written as DNA, the CDR3 is TGCAGTGCTCCCCAGACAGGGGAGGCCGGGGAGCTGTTTTTT. This gives the protein CSAPQTGEAGELFF.

This rearrangement joins TRBV9 to TRBJ2-2, with 7 bases that match TRBD1. CDR1 is SGDLS and CDR2 is YYNGEE in the germline V gene. The CDR3 spans 15 residues. V dropped 4 bases and J dropped 3; count of bases not matched to a gene: 6. The CDR3 nucleotides are TGTGCCAGCAGCCCCCGACAGGGACACACCGGGGAGCTGTTTTTT. Its translation: CASSPRQGHTGELFF.

The rearrangement links TRBV3-2 to TRBJ1-1; the DNA was not used to check the table's D call, TRBD1. TRBV3-2 is an annotated pseudogene. The CDR3 length is 23 residues. CDR3: CASSQCRIQLPSSNRGTNTEAFF. CDR3 bases: TGTGCCAGCAGCCAATGCCGAATCCAGCTCCCCTCTTCCAACAGGGGGACGAACACTGAAGCTTTCTTT.

This clonotype was observed a handful of times. This rearrangement joins TRBV6-6 to TRBJ2-7; TRBD2 matches 7 bases. Trimming took 2 bases from V and 0 from J; bases not matched to a gene: 4. The CDR3 length is 15 residues. Per the germline V gene, CDR1 is MNHNY and CDR2 is SVGAGI (reference sequence). The CDR3 nucleotides are TGTGCCAGCAGTTACGGCGGGGGAGGCTCCTACGAGCAGTACTTC. It yields the protein CASSYGGGGSYEQYF.

This clonotype has a handful of counts. The chain employs TRBV4-1 and TRBJ2-7, with TRBD1 matching 7 bases. Germline values: CDR1 MGHRA, CDR2 YSYEKL. V lost 1 base to trimming and J lost 5 bases; unmatched junction nucleotides: 5. The CDR3 sequence is 14 residues long. The CDR3 sequence is CASSQGRGQNEQYF. CDR3 DNA: TGCGCCAGCAGCCAAGGAAGGGGGCAGAACGAGCAGTACTTC.

The chain recombines TRBV2 with TRBJ1-2; weak D call: TRBD1 (5 bases). Between the trimmed V and J ends, which lost 0 bases and 8 bases, there was a span of 25 bases. The CDR3 runs 18 residues. The V gene's germline CDR1 is SNHLY and CDR2 FYNNEI. The CDR3, as DNA: TGTGCCAGCAGTGAAGCGGGGATCGAGGGGCAAGCGCTGTTCGGCTACACCTTC. Amino acid sequence: CASSEAGIEGQALFGYTF.

This clonotype has a count of ten or more. This chain joins TRBV7-9 and TRBJ2-5; 9 positions agree with TRBD2. CDR3 length: 16 amino acids. Germline-derived CDR1 and CDR2 are SEHNR and FQNEAQ (reference sequence). Unmatched junction bases numbered 10, after V lost 5 bases and J lost 3 bases. The CDR3 coding sequence is TGTGCCAGCAGCCCGCCGACTAGCGGATGGGAAGAGACCCAGTACTTC. It is translated as CASSPPTSGWEETQYF.

This clonotype has ten or more counts. J is TRBJ2-7 and V is TRBV7-9; D might be TRBD2 (5 bases). Germline lookup yields CDR1 SEHNR and CDR2 FQNEAQ (reference sequence). The CDR3 is made up of 17 amino acids. V lost 1 base and J 5 bases, leaving 21 bases between the germline ends. CDR3 protein: CASSLVPRSGNGHEQYF. In nucleotides, the CDR3 is TGTGCCAGCAGCTTAGTCCCTCGTTCGGGGAACGGGCACGAGCAGTACTTC.